One sample yielded the 17 T cell receptor beta chains listed below, sequenced in a study of CD8 T cells in ankylosing spondylitis. Broader study findings: Seemingly distinctive of ankylosing spondylitis blood was a TCR beta motif formed by eight highly homologous variants.

No antigens are known for them. MiXCR, run by TCRdb on the 5' RACE reads, gives a single entry per CDR3 protein. Of 200,000 to 250,000 distinct CDR3 sequences detected, 7.3% appear once; the ten largest clones hold 12% to 15%. The sample taken for sequencing was blood, either unsorted or a sorted T cell fraction (not recorded which). Receptors originate from a male donor with ankylosing spondylitis.

Comments on this clonotype: A junction boundary mismatches the germline segment, possibly from a read error. The V gene is TRBV7-7, the J gene TRBJ2-5; D is possibly TRBD2 (6 bases). This CDR3 has 15 residues. Germline CDR1 SSHAT, CDR2 FNYEAQ (reference sequence). CDR3 DNA: TGTGCTAGCAGCTCCCGGGACTCCACCCAAGAGACCCAGTACTTC. Translated, it gives CASSSRDSTQETQYF.

This clonotype was counted at least ten times. V and J are TRBV7-9 and TRBJ2-3, with no clear D. CDR1 SEHNR and CDR2 FQNEAQ come from the germline V gene (reference sequence). The V end lost 8 bases, the J end lost 6 bases, and 6 bases lay between the germline ends. The CDR3 extends over 10 amino acids. CDR3 in DNA: TGTGCCAGCGATTCGGATACGCAGTATTTT. This gives the protein CASDSDTQYF.

This clonotype was observed many times. This rearrangement joins TRBV6-2 or TRBV6-3 to TRBJ2-1, with D hard to call. CDR3 size: 14 residues. The V end lost 7 bases, the J end lost 9 bases, and 19 bases lay between the germline ends. Germline-derived CDR1 and CDR2 are MNHEY and SVGEGT. The CDR3 DNA reads as TGTGCCAGCACGCCCCGTCCAGGTTTTTTTGAGCAGTTCTTC. Protein sequence: CASTPRPGFFEQFF.

This clonotype was picked up many times. The CDR3 DNA reads TGTGCCAGCAGTTTCACAGGTTTTAAGTACGAGCAGTACTTC. Translation: CASSFTGFKYEQYF. This chain joins TRBV27 and TRBJ2-7; D may be TRBD1 (5 bases). Germline V gene lookup returns CDR1 MNHEY and CDR2 SMNVEV (reference sequence). The germline V and J ends were trimmed by 3 bases and 4 bases, with 13 bases remaining between them. The CDR3 length is 14 residues.

This clonotype was seen a few times. The V call is TRBV5-5, the J call TRBJ1-2, with D possibly TRBD1 on 5 matching bases. CDR3 length: 16 amino acids. With 1 base removed from V and 7 bases from J, the gap between germline ends came to 20 bases. Per the germline V gene, CDR1 is SGHKS and CDR2 is YYEKEE (reference sequence). As DNA, the CDR3 is TGTGCCAGCAGCTTGCATCGGCCCGGGACGGGGTCTGGCTACACCTTC. This encodes CASSLHRPGTGSGYTF.

This clonotype was counted many times. J is TRBJ1-2 and V is TRBV28, with D maybe TRBD1 (5 bases). CDR3 size: 16 residues. Trimming cost V 3 bases and J 0 bases, with 14 bases left between them. CDR1 is MDHEN, CDR2 SYDVKM, per germline. The DNA of the CDR3 is TGTGCCAGCAGTTTCCGATACAGGCAAGCTAACTATGGCTACACCTTC. Translation gives CASSFRYRQANYGYTF.

This chain connects TRBV12-3 or TRBV12-4 to TRBJ2-7; perhaps TRBD1 as D (5 bases). V gave up 0 bases and J gave up 4 bases, with 13 bases separating them. CDR3 size: 15 residues. The CDR3 region has the DNA TGTGCCAGCAGTTTAGCCAGGACACAAAATTACGAGCAGTACTTC. This encodes CASSLARTQNYEQYF.

The gene calls are TRBV3-1 and TRBJ2-7; D uncertain. Germline CDR1 is LGHDT and CDR2 is YNNKEL (reference sequence). The CDR3 has 12 residues. The germline V and J ends were trimmed by 4 bases and 8 bases, with 12 bases remaining between them. CDR3 in amino acids: CASSPSGFQQYF. The CDR3 DNA sequence: TGTGCCAGCAGCCCCTCCGGGTTTCAGCAGTACTTC.

This clonotype was detected many times. V is TRBV4-3 and J is TRBJ1-1; D possibly corresponds to TRBD1 (5 bases). The V and J ends lost 5 bases and 6 bases respectively, with 13 bases between them. Germline lookup yields CDR1 LGHNA and CDR2 YSLEER. The CDR3 consists of 13 residues. DNA of the CDR3: TGCGCCAGCAGCTCCCAGGGAATCCCTGAAGCTTTCTTT. It encodes CASSSQGIPEAFF.

The sample holds many counts of this clonotype. The V call is TRBV27, the J call TRBJ1-1, with 10 bases lining up with TRBD1. Germline-derived CDR1 and CDR2 are MNHEY and SMNVEV (reference sequence). There are 17 residues in the CDR3. The V gene end was trimmed by 7 bases and the J gene end by 1 base; junction bases not matched to a gene: 12. The chain's CDR3 is CASIGQGGSFGNTEAFF. CDR3 DNA sequence: TGTGCCAGCATTGGACAGGGGGGGAGTTTTGGGAACACTGAAGCTTTCTTT.

This clonotype was counted ten times or more. This sequence joins TRBV5-1 and TRBJ2-1; 7 nucleotides match TRBD1. The trim removed 5 bases at V and 7 bases at J, leaving 15 bases unmatched. Germline CDR1 SGHRS, CDR2 YFSETQ. The CDR3 runs to 16 residues. The CDR3 is CASRTGQTSLGNEQFF. The CDR3 DNA is TGCGCCAGCAGGACGGGACAGACGAGCCTTGGAAATGAGCAGTTCTTC.

This clonotype was seen only a few times. The chain couples TRBV4-3 to TRBJ2-3, with TRBD1 identical over 9 bases. The CDR3 extends over 18 amino acids. Unmatched junction bases numbered 11, after V lost 0 bases and J lost 4 bases. Germline V gene data show CDR1 as LGHNA and CDR2 as YSLEER. CDR3 sequence reads: CASSQDYGGQGWADTQYF. The CDR3 DNA follows: TGCGCCAGCAGCCAAGATTATGGCGGACAGGGGTGGGCAGATACGCAGTATTTT.

This clonotype appeared many times. The V gene is TRBV20-1, the J gene TRBJ1-2, with a weak D call TRBD1 (5 bases). The V end lost 0 bases, the J end lost 13 bases, and 18 bases lay between the germline ends. Germline loops: CDR1 DFQATT, CDR2 SNEGSKA (reference sequence). The CDR3 length is 13 residues. CDR3 residues: CSARDKGLASSTF. As DNA, the CDR3 is TGCAGTGCTAGAGATAAGGGACTCGCCTCGTCCACCTTC.

The J gene is TRBJ2-7, the V gene TRBV5-6; TRBD1 aligns across 7 bases. The CDR3 extends over 15 amino acids. V gave up 2 bases and J gave up 0 bases; unmatched junction bases: 5. Germline V CDR1 and CDR2: SGHDT, YYEEEE. The CDR3 here is CASSLAGTVSYEQYF. DNA of the CDR3: TGTGCCAGCAGCTTAGCCGGGACAGTCTCCTACGAGCAGTACTTC. The complete variable domain, with remaining parts taken from reference TRBV5-6 and TRBJ2-7, reads DAGVTQSPTHLIKTRGQQVTLRCSPKSGHDTVSWYQQALGQGPQFIFQYYEEEERQRGNFPDRFSGHQFPNYSSELNVNALLLGDSALYLCASSLAGTVSYEQYFGPGTRLTVT.

This chain links TRBV6-2 or TRBV6-3 with TRBJ2-7; 8 bases match TRBD2. This CDR3 is 14 amino acids long. V dropped 2 bases and J dropped 2; count of bases not matched to a gene: 2. Germline V gene lookup returns CDR1 MNHEY and CDR2 SVGEGT. The CDR3 here is CASSYIGGAYEQYF. The CDR3, as DNA: TGTGCCAGCAGTTACATCGGGGGGGCCTACGAGCAGTACTTC.

This chain connects TRBV4-1 to TRBJ1-5; D not certain. This CDR3 region has 13 residues. Germline CDR1 reads MGHRA; CDR2 reads YSYEKL. V was clipped by 2 bases and J by 5 bases, with 7 bases between them. CDR3 sequence: CASSQRKDQPQHF. CDR3 coding DNA: TGCGCCAGCAGCCAACGTAAGGATCAGCCCCAGCATTTT.

J is TRBJ2-7 and V is TRBV28, with no clear D. Trimming left V 3 bases short and J 0 bases short, with 9 bases between. Germline V gene data show CDR1 as MDHEN and CDR2 as SYDVKM. The CDR3 has 14 residues. The DNA of the CDR3 is TGTGCCAGCAGTTTTCGGCAAAGCTCCTACGAGCAGTACTTC. It translates to CASSFRQSSYEQYF.